This T cell receptor beta chain comes out of a study of breast tumors, draining lymph nodes, adjacent tissues. J was trimmed by 5 bases and V by 6 bases; bases with no gene match: 10. The CDR3 length is 15 residues. In TCRdb, the multiplex PCR reads were re-called with MiXCR into one record per CDR3 protein. The data show under 85,000 distinct CDR3 sequences, approximately 19% seen once. Samples came from axillary lymph nodes draining the breast cancer. This clonotype was seen at least ten times. The chain has TRBV12-3 or TRBV12-4 and TRBJ2-7, with 10 bases matching TRBD1. This clonotype was obtained from a female donor with breast cancer. Some clones in this sample may be carry-over from other donors' samples. Sequenced: axillary lymph node tissue. This CDR3 reads CASRTVGQGKDEQYF. DNA for the CDR3: TGTGCCAGCAGAACTGTGGGACAGGGGAAAGACGAGCAGTACTTC.